This T cell receptor beta chain originates from a study of healthy donors' naive CD4 and CD8 T cells. CD4+CD8-CD45RO-CD45RA+ cells were naive CD4+; CD8+CD4-CD45RA+CD27bright cells were naive CD8+. Starting from about 0.55 ug of total RNA, TCR libraries were made with linear amplification. TCRdb reanalysed the reads using MiXCR and keeps one entry per CDR3 protein. The profile covers approximately 200,000 distinct CDR3 sequences, with about four fifths appearing a single time and less than 2.5% taken by the ten largest. This sequence originates from a pool of human donors in good health; the sample pools cells from several healthy donors. The sequenced sample was naive CD4+ and CD8+ T cells sorted from blood, pooled from several donors.

CDR3 sequence: CAIRTAGEQYF. The CDR3 coding sequence is TGTGCCATCAGGACAGCTGGAGAGCAGTACTTC. V is TRBV10-3 and J is TRBJ2-7; D perhaps matches TRBD1 (5 bases). Germline assignment: CDR1 ENHRY and CDR2 SYGVKD. Between the trimmed V and J ends, which lost 6 bases and 7 bases, there was a span of 10 bases. CDR3 size: 11 residues.